This TCR beta chain was sequenced in a study of CD8 T cells in ankylosing spondylitis. Germline V gene sequence: CDR1 LGHDT, CDR2 YNNKEL (reference sequence). The CDR3 totals 13 residues. Deletions cut 5 bases from V and 6 bases from J, with 10 bases between. Study-level results: A CD8+ phenotype characterized the disease-linked clones, which were relatively rare in peripheral blood. Clones linked to disease were reported to show significant enrichment in matched ankylosing spondylitis synovial fluid. A TCR beta motif of about eight highly homologous variants appeared characteristic of ankylosing spondylitis blood.

On this clonotype: The antigen is not known.

Researchers built TCR beta libraries using quantitative 5'-RACE with molecular barcodes. TCRdb redid the calling of the 5' RACE reads with MiXCR, one entry per CDR3 protein. The table includes under 170,000 distinct CDR3 sequences, around two fifths detected once. The sequencing input was synovial fluid, either unsorted or a sorted T cell fraction (not recorded which). The chain has TRBV3-1 and TRBJ2-2, with D tentatively TRBD2 (5 bases). The TCR originated in a male donor with ankylosing spondylitis. CDR3 coding DNA: TGTGCCAGCAGCAGACGAGGGCCCGGGGAGCTGTTTTTT. Protein product: CASSRRGPGELFF. Full variable domain (missing parts from reference TRBV3-1 and TRBJ2-2): DTAVSQTPKYLVTQMGNDKSIKCEQNLGHDTMYWYKQDSKKFLKIMFSYNNKELIINETVPNRFSPKSPDKAHLNLHINSLELGDSAVYFCASSRRGPGELFFGEGSRLTVL.